Below, 27 T cell receptor beta chains from the same sample are listed, as sequenced in a study of T cell responses to AZD1222 COVID-19 vaccine. The data were produced by immunoSEQ multiplex PCR, yet TCRdb's version contains in-frame clones alone and is incomplete. The sample consists of approximately 100,000 clones, around nine tenths of them appearing once. This sample comprised peripheral blood, obtained on day 0 of AZD1222 vaccination. Receptors were obtained from an adult in good health.

This chain links TRBV2 with TRBJ1-2, with D uncertain. Trimming removed 9 bases from V and 5 bases from J, with 10 bases in between. The CDR3 has 11 residues. Germline V gives CDR1 SNHLY, CDR2 FYNNEI. For the CDR3, the DNA is TGTGCCAGTGGAAACTTTTATGGCTACACCTTC. This encodes CASGNFYGYTF.

The rearrangement joins TRBV28 to TRBJ1-1, with D uncertain. In germline, CDR1 is MDHEN, CDR2 SYDVKM. Trimming pared 8 bases from V and 1 base from J, leaving 8 bases between. The CDR3 is 12 residues long. The chain's CDR3 is CASLWGNTEAFF. CDR3 in DNA: TGTGCCAGCCTCTGGGGGAACACTGAAGCTTTCTTT. Supplemented by reference TRBV28 and TRBJ1-1, the full variable domain reads DVKVTQSSRYLVKRTGEKVFLECVQDMDHENMFWYRQDPGLGLRLIYFSYDVKMKEKGDIPEGYSVSREKKERFSLILESASTNQTSMYLCASLWGNTEAFFGQGTRLTVV.

The gene calls are TRBV19 and TRBJ1-2; D remains ambiguous. The CDR3 covers 12 residues. The germline V gene has CDR1 LNHDA and CDR2 SQIVND (reference sequence). V was clipped by 8 bases and J by 0 bases, with 7 bases between them. CDR3 residues: CASHHSNYGYTF. The DNA for the CDR3 is TGTGCCAGTCATCATTCTAACTATGGCTACACCTTC.

The genes are TRBV6-5 and TRBJ2-7; 9 bases fit TRBD2. The CDR3 covers 14 residues. The J segment lost 10 bases and the V segment lost 0 bases, leaving 7 bases of the junction unmatched. Germline V gene lookup returns CDR1 MNHEY and CDR2 SVGAGI. The DNA of the CDR3 is TGTGCCAGCAGTTACTCGGCGGGAGGGGTAATTCAGTACTTC. The encoded protein is CASSYSAGGVIQYF.

The chain couples TRBV3-1 (or the pseudogene TRBV3-2) to TRBJ1-2; tentatively, D is TRBD1 (6 bases). The V gene lost 1 base and the J gene lost 9 bases, with 15 bases spanning the gap. Per the germline V gene, CDR1 is LGHDT and CDR2 is YNNKEL (reference sequence). CDR3 size: 14 residues. CDR3 sequence: CASSQARGTGSYTF. The CDR3 nucleotides read TGTGCCAGCAGCCAAGCGAGGGGAACAGGGAGCTACACCTTC.

The V call is TRBV2, the J call TRBJ1-2; weak D call: TRBD1 (6 bases). Trimming took off 3 bases at V and 3 bases at J, with 11 bases between the two ends. This CDR3 has 14 residues. The germline gives CDR1 SNHLY, CDR2 FYNNEI. The CDR3 nucleotides are TGTGCCAGCAGTGATCTGGGGGCCGACTATGGCTACACCTTC. It encodes CASSDLGADYGYTF.

V usage is TRBV28 and J usage is TRBJ1-2, with unresolved D. Germline CDR1 MDHEN, CDR2 SYDVKM. The CDR3 is 15 amino acids. Between the trimmed V and J ends, which lost 3 bases and 0 bases, there was a span of 11 bases. CDR3 region: CASSLGLVPNYGYTF. CDR3 DNA sequence: TGTGCCAGCAGTTTGGGGTTGGTGCCTAACTATGGCTACACCTTC.

This sequence joins TRBV28 and TRBJ1-5; weak D call: TRBD1 (6 bases). V was cut by 2 bases and J by 7 bases, with 9 bases left in between. The V gene's germline CDR1 is MDHEN and CDR2 SYDVKM. The CDR3 length is 13 residues. The CDR3 here is CASSLLGAQPQHF. CDR3 coding DNA: TGTGCCAGCAGTTTACTGGGGGCCCAGCCCCAGCATTTT.

The chain has TRBV6-5 and TRBJ2-1; 8 bases fit TRBD2. The CDR3 is made up of 15 amino acids. J lost 6 bases, V lost 5 bases, and 9 bases had no gene match. Germline CDR1 and CDR2: MNHEY and SVGAGI. CDR3 sequence reads: CASSITSGNLNEQFF. The CDR3 DNA sequence: TGTGCCAGCAGTATAACTAGCGGCAATCTCAATGAGCAGTTCTTC.

This chain's CDR3 is CASSPTTTYEQYF. The CDR3, as DNA: TGTGCCAGCAGCCCTACGACCACCTACGAGCAGTACTTC. This chain joins TRBV14 and TRBJ2-7; D not resolved. This CDR3 has 13 amino acids. From germline, CDR1 is SGHDN and CDR2 FVKESK. Trimming left V 4 bases short and J 2 bases short, with 9 bases between.

This chain joins TRBV24-1 and TRBJ1-5, with D possibly TRBD1 on 5 matching bases. Trimming took 1 base from V and 2 from J, leaving 17 bases between them. This CDR3 is 18 amino acids long. Per germline, CDR1 KGHDR and CDR2 SFDVKD. CDR3: CATSDFCTGASGNQPQHF. CDR3 nucleotides: TGTGCCACCAGTGATTTTTGCACAGGCGCCAGCGGCAATCAGCCCCAGCATTTT.

This clone came up once. The genes are TRBV5-6 and TRBJ2-5, with 9 bases fitting TRBD1. This CDR3 spans 15 amino acids. V trimming: 4 bases; J trimming: 5 bases; junction bases outside the gene matches: 9. Germline V gives CDR1 SGHDT, CDR2 YYEEEE. Written as DNA, the CDR3 is TGTGCCAGCAGCCCCGGGACAGGGTCTTCGGAGACCCAGTACTTC. Encoded protein: CASSPGTGSSETQYF.

J is TRBJ1-4 and V is TRBV28, with D possibly being TRBD1 (5 bases). The germline V gene encodes CDR1 MDHEN and CDR2 SYDVKM. Trimming cost V 4 bases and J 7 bases, with 16 bases left between them. The CDR3 covers 15 residues. The CDR3 protein is CASSSFLGGGEKLFF. The CDR3 nucleotides are TGTGCCAGCAGTTCCTTCCTCGGGGGGGGTGAAAAACTGTTTTTT.

V is TRBV2 and J is TRBJ2-1; D remains unclear. Germline values: CDR1 SNHLY, CDR2 FYNNEI. This CDR3 region has 11 residues. Trimming removed 6 bases at V and 7 bases at J, with 7 bases between. As DNA, the CDR3 is TGTGCCAGCAGGATCGGTAATGAGCAGTTCTTC. This codes for CASRIGNEQFF.

This clone was seen a handful of times. J is TRBJ2-7 and V is TRBV27, with D possibly matching TRBD1 (5 bases). Deletions cut 3 bases from V and 2 bases from J, with 17 bases between. The CDR3 has 16 residues. The germline CDR1 and CDR2 sequences are MNHEY and SMNVEV (reference sequence). The CDR3 region has the DNA TGTGCCAGCAGTTTGGGGCGCCCGGACCATACCTACGAGCAGTACTTC. Protein product: CASSLGRPDHTYEQYF.

The chain links TRBV24-1 to TRBJ2-5; 9 bases match TRBD2. The trim removed 4 bases at V and 5 bases at J, leaving 7 bases unmatched. The CDR3 sequence is 15 residues long. CDR1 and CDR2 (germline): KGHDR, SFDVKD. The CDR3 reads CATSDPAGGGETQYF. CDR3 DNA sequence: TGTGCCACCAGTGACCCAGCGGGAGGCGGCGAGACCCAGTACTTC.

The count of this clone is one. V is TRBV7-9 and J is TRBJ2-1; 10 nucleotides agree with TRBD2. J was trimmed by 7 bases and V by 4 bases; bases with no gene match: 1. CDR3 length equals 13 residues. Per germline, CDR1 SEHNR and CDR2 FQNEAQ (reference sequence). For the CDR3, the DNA is TGTGCCAGCAGCTCTAGCGGGAGTAATGAGCAGTTCTTC. This encodes CASSSSGSNEQFF.

This clone was observed once. The J gene is TRBJ1-4, the V gene TRBV30; perhaps TRBD1 as D (6 bases). The V gene lost 0 bases and the J gene lost 6 bases, with 14 bases spanning the gap. Germline CDR1 and CDR2: GTSNPN and SVGIG (reference sequence). The CDR3 extends over 15 amino acids. Written as DNA, the CDR3 is TGTGCCTGGAGTGTATTCCGGGCAGGGGATGAAAAACTGTTTTTT. This translates into CAWSVFRAGDEKLFF.

The chain employs TRBV5-1 and TRBJ2-3; 7 bases fit TRBD2. The germline V gene has CDR1 SGHRS and CDR2 YFSETQ. There are 14 residues in the CDR3. The ends lost 6 bases at V and 1 base at J; junction bases unmatched: 5. CDR3 DNA sequence: TGCGCCAGCAACCGGGGGGACGGCACAGATACGCAGTATTTT. This translates into CASNRGDGTDTQYF. Based on the CDR3 plus reference TRBV5-1 and TRBJ2-3, the full variable domain is KAGVTQTPRYLIKTRGQQVTLSCSPISGHRSVSWYQQTPGQGLQFLFEYFSETQRNKGNFPGRFSGRQFSNSRSEMNVSTLELGDSALYLCASNRGDGTDTQYFGPGTRLTVL.

This clone was recorded once. V gene TRBV28 combines with J gene TRBJ2-1; 7 bases agree with TRBD1. Per germline, CDR1 MDHEN and CDR2 SYDVKM. Trimming took 4 bases from V and 13 from J; bases not matched to a gene: 13. The length of the CDR3 is 14 residues. CDR3: CASSSTHPTGEQFF. CDR3 nucleotide sequence: TGTGCCAGCAGTTCTACCCACCCTACAGGGGAACAGTTCTTC. Looking up the rest from reference TRBV28 and TRBJ2-1 gives the full variable domain: DVKVTQSSRYLVKRTGEKVFLECVQDMDHENMFWYRQDPGLGLRLIYFSYDVKMKEKGDIPEGYSVSREKKERFSLILESASTNQTSMYLCASSSTHPTGEQFFGPGTRLTVL.

The rearrangement links TRBV18 to TRBJ1-5; 7 bases agree with TRBD1. The germline gives CDR1 KGHSH, CDR2 LQKENI. The CDR3 runs to 14 residues. The trim removed 5 bases at V and 7 bases at J, leaving 8 bases unmatched. CDR3 sequence: CASSESGGEQPQHF. The CDR3 nucleotides are TGTGCCAGCTCAGAGTCAGGGGGGGAACAGCCCCAGCATTTT.

There are a few counts of this clone. V and J are TRBV6-5 and TRBJ2-1; 9 positions agree with TRBD2. After removal of 6 bases from V and 12 bases from J, the junction contained 12 bases not matched to a gene. This CDR3 region has 14 residues. Germline CDR1 MNHEY, CDR2 SVGAGI. The CDR3 coding sequence is TGTGCCAGCAGCCTAGCGGGGACCTTAGGTGGGCAGTTCTTC. Translating it yields CASSLAGTLGGQFF.

This chain joins TRBV6-6 and TRBJ2-5; possibly TRBD1 or TRBD2 for D (6 bases each). Trimming removed 8 bases at V and 1 base at J, with 11 bases between. CDR3 length: 13 residues. CDR1 and CDR2 from the germline V gene are MNHNY and SVGAGI (reference sequence). CDR3 nucleotide sequence: TGTGCCAGCCGGGGGCAGCCCCAAGAGACCCAGTACTTC. It codes for CASRGQPQETQYF.

This chain joins TRBV14 and TRBJ2-7; D unclear. V lost 1 base, J lost 5 bases, and 9 bases lay in between. Germline CDR1 is SGHDN and CDR2 is FVKESK. The CDR3 consists of 13 residues. Written as DNA, the CDR3 is TGTGCCAGCAGCCAAGTGGGGTGGGACGAGCAGTACTTC. It encodes CASSQVGWDEQYF.

A note on this clone: Other DNA sequences of this sample code for an identical CDR3. The chain combines TRBV11-2 with TRBJ1-3; D ambiguous. V was shortened by 2 bases and J by 1 base, with 6 bases between the two germline ends. This CDR3 region has 14 residues. Germline-derived CDR1 and CDR2 are SGHAT and FQNNGV. Here the CDR3 DNA reads TGTGCCAGCAGCTTATCTGATTCTGGAAACACCATATATTTT. Amino acids: CASSLSDSGNTIYF. Complete variable domain (other parts from reference TRBV11-2 and TRBJ1-3): EAGVAQSPRYKIIEKRQSVAFWCNPISGHATLYWYQQILGQGPKLLIQFQNNGVVDDSQLPKDRFSAERLKGVDSTLKIQPAKLEDSAVYLCASSLSDSGNTIYFGEGSWLTVV.

V and J are TRBV5-6 and TRBJ2-1, with D perhaps TRBD1 (7 bases). The CDR3 length is 12 residues. Trimming shortened V by 0 bases and J by 16 bases, and 14 bases separated the two germline ends. Germline-derived CDR1 and CDR2 are SGHDT and YYEEEE. CDR3 in amino acids: CASSLGGQGGFF. Here the CDR3 DNA reads TGTGCCAGCAGCTTGGGAGGCCAGGGGGGATTCTTC.

The chain has TRBV4-3 and TRBJ2-3; D could derive from TRBD1 or TRBD2 (6 bases each). Trimming shortened V by 0 bases and J by 0 bases, and 13 bases separated the two germline ends. Per germline, CDR1 LGHNA and CDR2 YSLEER. The CDR3 is made up of 17 amino acids. In DNA form, the CDR3 reads TGCGCCAGCAGCCAAGATTGGGGGCTAGCGAGCACAGATACGCAGTATTTT. Protein sequence: CASSQDWGLASTDTQYF.